These 17 T cell receptor beta chains originate from one sample sequenced in a study of T cells after yellow fever vaccination. Via MiXCR, TCRdb re-called the 5' RACE reads, giving one row per CDR3 protein. The sample contains approximately 130,000 distinct CDR3 sequences, approximately 14% of which appear only once. The sample in question was CD8+ T cells sorted from PBMCs, obtained 5 days after the yellow fever booster vaccination. These TCRs come from a man between 18 and 35 years old who received the YFV17D yellow fever vaccine.

V gene TRBV6-1 combines with J gene TRBJ2-1, with TRBD1 identical over 10 bases. With V trimmed by 4 bases and J by 2 bases, 5 bases remained unmatched. The CDR3 consists of 16 residues. Germline V CDR1 and CDR2: MNHNS, SASEGT. The CDR3 region is CASSVGTGAPYNEQFF. The CDR3 DNA reads as TGTGCCAGCAGTGTCGGGACAGGGGCCCCCTACAATGAGCAGTTCTTC.

This chain links TRBV5-1 with TRBJ2-1; TRBD1 agrees at 7 bases. The V gene's germline CDR1 is SGHRS and CDR2 YFSETQ. Germline trimming cut 2 bases from V and 3 bases from J; bases unmatched to any gene: 20. This CDR3 contains 20 residues. Written as DNA, the CDR3 is TGCGCCAGCAGCTTATACTCCGGGGACAGAAGACGATTTATCTACAATGAGCAGTTCTTC. Its protein is CASSLYSGDRRRFIYNEQFF. Using reference TRBV5-1 and TRBJ2-1 for the parts outside the CDR3, the full variable domain is KAGVTQTPRYLIKTRGQQVTLSCSPISGHRSVSWYQQTPGQGLQFLFEYFSETQRNKGNFPGRFSGRQFSNSRSEMNVSTLELGDSALYLCASSLYSGDRRRFIYNEQFFGPGTRLTVL.

This clonotype turned up a few times. The chain joins TRBV4-3 to TRBJ2-3; TRBD2 might be the D (6 bases). Germline V gene data show CDR1 as LGHNA and CDR2 as YSLEER. This CDR3 comprises 17 residues. V lost 1 base to trimming and J lost 4 bases, with 18 bases between them. The DNA for the CDR3 is TGCGCCAGCAGCCAAGCATATCGACTAGAAGTGGCAGATACGCAGTATTTT. Translated, it gives CASSQAYRLEVADTQYF.

This chain uses TRBV6-5 with TRBJ2-3, with 7 bases that match TRBD1. The V gene's germline CDR1 is MNHEY and CDR2 SVGAGI. CDR3 length: 16 residues. J gave up 4 bases and V 5 bases, and 12 bases lay outside the gene matches. The CDR3 bases are TGTGCCAGCAGTCCAAGACAGGGTAGGGGACCAGATACGCAGTATTTT. Translated: CASSPRQGRGPDTQYF.

There are a few counts of this clonotype. The chain combines TRBV20-1 with TRBJ1-6, with D unresolved. The CDR3 spans 12 residues. Per germline, CDR1 DFQATT and CDR2 SNEGSKA (reference sequence). Trimming removed 6 bases at V and 9 bases at J, with 12 bases between. The CDR3 nucleotides read TGCAGTGCGAGGGAAGGAAGTTCACCCCTCCACTTT. It yields the protein CSAREGSSPLHF.

The V call is TRBV13, the J call TRBJ1-1, with 7 bases fitting TRBD1. Per the germline V gene, CDR1 is PRHDT and CDR2 is FYEKMQ (reference sequence). The CDR3 runs to 12 residues. V lost 6 bases and J lost 6; bases outside the gene matches: 4. The CDR3 sequence: CASRLGTAEAFF. DNA of the CDR3: TGTGCCAGCAGGCTTGGGACAGCTGAAGCTTTCTTT.

The chain carries TRBV24-1 and TRBJ2-5, with D possibly matching TRBD1 (5 bases). Germline V CDR1 and CDR2: KGHDR, SFDVKD. The CDR3 length is 13 residues. Trimming left V 5 bases short and J 5 bases short, with 11 bases between. This CDR3 reads CATSGRVGETQYF. CDR3 bases: TGTGCCACCAGTGGCAGGGTCGGGGAGACCCAGTACTTC.

This chain links TRBV15 with TRBJ2-3; a weak D match, TRBD2 (7 bases). The germline V gene has CDR1 LNHNV and CDR2 YYDKDF (reference sequence). The CDR3 is 17 residues long. V was pared by 0 bases and J by 6 bases, with 19 bases between. The CDR3 spells CATSRDGHGGLRDTQYF. The CDR3 nucleotides are TGTGCCACCAGCAGAGATGGACACGGGGGGCTTCGCGATACGCAGTATTTT.

J is TRBJ1-5 and V is TRBV15; tentative D call: TRBD1 (5 bases). The CDR3 sequence is 14 residues long. Germline CDR1 and CDR2: LNHNV and YYDKDF (reference sequence). Trimming stripped 0 bases from V and 6 bases from J, with 9 bases between. CDR3 nucleotide sequence: TGTGCCACCAGCAGAGACAGGGTAGGTCAGCCCCAGCATTTT. Translation gives CATSRDRVGQPQHF.

This rearrangement joins TRBV9 to TRBJ1-4; a weak D match, TRBD1 (6 bases). Germline CDR1 reads SGDLS; CDR2 reads YYNGEE. The ends were cut back, 7 bases at V and 2 bases at J, with 9 bases in the middle. This CDR3 is 13 amino acids long. CDR3 sequence reads: CASQGFTNEKLFF. CDR3 nucleotides: TGTGCCAGCCAGGGGTTTACTAATGAAAAACTGTTTTTT.

The rearrangement uses TRBV9 and TRBJ2-4, with D perhaps assigned TRBD1 or TRBD2 (6 bases each). The CDR3 totals 15 residues. The germline V gene encodes CDR1 SGDLS and CDR2 YYNGEE. V was cut by 0 bases and J by 7 bases, with 14 bases left in between. The CDR3 loop reads CASSVEEGVGNIQYF. For the CDR3, the DNA is TGTGCCAGCAGCGTAGAGGAGGGGGTCGGCAACATTCAGTACTTC.

The chain carries TRBV7-2 and TRBJ2-5; D not certain. Germline V gene data show CDR1 as SGHTA and CDR2 as FQGNSA. The CDR3 covers 15 residues. The germline V and J ends were trimmed by 5 bases and 0 bases, with 13 bases remaining between them. Here the CDR3 DNA reads TGTGCCAGCAGCCCTCGGGCTAGGAACCAAGAGACCCAGTACTTC. Its protein is CASSPRARNQETQYF. The full variable domain, rest sourced from reference TRBV7-2 and TRBJ2-5, is GAGVSQSPSNKVTEKGKDVELRCDPISGHTALYWYRQSLGQGLEFLIYFQGNSAPDKSGLPSDRFSAERTGGSVSTLTIQRTQQEDSAVYLCASSPRARNQETQYFGPGTRLLVL.

The chain combines TRBV29-1 with TRBJ1-1; D is unclear. V was trimmed by 2 bases and J by 1 base, leaving 14 bases between them. Germline V gives CDR1 SQVTM, CDR2 ANQGSEA. This CDR3 has 15 amino acids. The CDR3 bases are TGCAGCGTTGAATTCGCGGGCAGGCAGAACACTGAAGCTTTCTTT. Translation gives CSVEFAGRQNTEAFF. Full variable domain (missing parts from reference TRBV29-1 and TRBJ1-1): SAVISQKPSRDICQRGTSLTIQCQVDSQVTMMFWYRQQPGQSLTLIATANQGSEATYESGFVIDKFPISRPNLTFSTLTVSNMSPEDSSIYLCSVEFAGRQNTEAFFGQGTRLTVV.

This clonotype showed up just a few times. The chain is built from TRBV4-1 and TRBJ2-7; 9 nucleotides agree with TRBD1. This CDR3 is 14 amino acids long. The V gene end was trimmed by 5 bases and the J gene end by 2 bases; junction bases not matched to a gene: 4. Germline-derived CDR1 and CDR2 are MGHRA and YSYEKL. In DNA form, the CDR3 reads TGCGCCAGCAGCGGAAGACAGGGGGCCTACGAGCAGTACTTC. Translated, it gives CASSGRQGAYEQYF.

The genes are TRBV7-6 and TRBJ2-5; D might be TRBD2 (5 bases). V was shortened by 4 bases and J by 3 bases, with 15 bases between the two germline ends. Germline V gene sequence: CDR1 SGHVS, CDR2 FNYEAQ. This CDR3 comprises 15 residues. CDR3 DNA: TGTGCCAGCAGCTGGGGAGAGGCGGAGAAAGAGACCCAGTACTTC. Translating it yields CASSWGEAEKETQYF. The full variable domain, rest sourced from reference TRBV7-6 and TRBJ2-5, is GAGVSQSPRYKVTKRGQDVALRCDPISGHVSLYWYRQALGQGPEFLTYFNYEAQQDKSGLPNDRFSAERPEGSISTLTIQRTEQRDSAMYRCASSWGEAEKETQYFGPGTRLLVL.

This chain connects TRBV28 to TRBJ1-4, with 7 bases aligning to TRBD1. The CDR3 spans 14 residues. V lost 1 base and J lost 6; bases outside the gene matches: 2. Looked up from germline, CDR1 is MDHEN and CDR2 is SYDVKM. This CDR3 is CASSLFRGHEKLFF. The CDR3 nucleotides are TGTGCCAGCAGTTTATTTAGGGGGCATGAAAAACTGTTTTTT.

This clonotype has a handful of counts. The rearrangement joins TRBV7-2 to TRBJ1-2; 7 nucleotides match TRBD1. This CDR3 has 14 residues. V was pared by 2 bases and J by 2 bases, with 2 bases of the junction left unmatched. Germline assignment: CDR1 SGHTA and CDR2 FQGNSA. The CDR3 here is CASSLQQGNYGYTF. CDR3 bases: TGTGCCAGCAGCTTACAACAGGGGAACTATGGCTACACCTTC.